This T cell receptor (beta chain) was captured by sequencing in a study of blood T cell repertoires in COVID-19. About the research overall: Researchers got acute and convalescent COVID-19 samples from the United States, Italy and Spain. In each case, the material was cDNA or gDNA derived from T cells, B-cell-depleted T cells, or PBMCs.

As processed by the authors: The assay estimated nucleated cells by amplifying reference gene primers. Data came from immunoSEQ multiplex PCR; TCRdb stores just in-frame clones and leaves some out. The V and J calls and the clone size are those of that table, but D and trimming were determined from the DNA. The data hold 120,000 or so clones, with roughly 77% observed a single time. The V end was cut by 4 bases, the J end by 2 bases, with 14 bases between. The CDR3 runs to 14 residues. Germline CDR1 is GTSNPN and CDR2 is SVGIG (reference sequence). J is TRBJ1-1 and V is TRBV30, with a possible D match to TRBD1 (5 bases). Sequencing was done on a sample of peripheral blood. The sequence was obtained from a man aged 55 to 70 with active or convalescent COVID-19. CDR3 in amino acids: CAWTRQMGNTEAFF. The CDR3 nucleotides are TGTGCCTGGACCAGACAGATGGGAAACACTGAAGCTTTCTTT.